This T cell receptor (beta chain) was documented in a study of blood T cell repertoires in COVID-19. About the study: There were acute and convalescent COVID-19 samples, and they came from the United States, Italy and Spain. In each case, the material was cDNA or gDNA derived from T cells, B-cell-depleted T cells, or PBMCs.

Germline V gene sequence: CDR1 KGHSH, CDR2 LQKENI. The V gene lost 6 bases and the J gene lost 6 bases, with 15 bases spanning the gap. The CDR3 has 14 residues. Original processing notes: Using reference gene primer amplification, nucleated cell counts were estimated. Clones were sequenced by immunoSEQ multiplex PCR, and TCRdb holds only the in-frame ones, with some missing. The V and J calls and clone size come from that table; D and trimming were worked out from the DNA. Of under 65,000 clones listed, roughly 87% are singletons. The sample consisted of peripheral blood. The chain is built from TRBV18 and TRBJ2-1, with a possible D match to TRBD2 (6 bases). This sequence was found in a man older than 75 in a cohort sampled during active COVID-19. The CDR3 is CASSLELGGNEQFF. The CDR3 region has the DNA TGTGCCAGCTCTCTTGAACTGGGGGGCAATGAGCAGTTCTTC.